Detailed here is one TCR beta chain. Its target is not known. J gave up 3 bases and V 1 base, and 20 bases lay outside the gene matches. Germline loops: CDR1 SQVTM, CDR2 ANQGSEA. The CDR3 is 20 residues long. These data originate in a study of shared clonotypes between healthy human individuals. Study-level results: On the whole, naive subsets had larger estimated richness than memory subsets had. Naive CD4 clonotypes were shared across a handful of donors at about 5%. An anticipated effect of sequencing depth on clonotype sharing among donors was recognized. Only blood samples were collected, and tissue repertoires likely differ.

The naive CD8 population came from CD45RO-negative cells selected for CCR7, without terminally differentiated effector memory CD45RA+ cells. TCRdb's copy holds only in-frame clones and misses some; the assay was immunoSEQ multiplex PCR. The repertoire holds about 2,100,000 clones, with about 93% as singletons. This sequence was found in a young man in good health. Some clones in this sample may be carry-over from other donors' samples. Sequenced input: naive CD8+ T cells from PBMCs. This chain connects TRBV29-1 to TRBJ2-1; 8 nucleotides agree with TRBD1. The CDR3 is CSVEGLHPPHPGQDYNEQFF. DNA for the CDR3: TGCAGCGTTGAAGGTCTCCACCCCCCACATCCGGGACAGGACTACAATGAGCAGTTCTTC.